Each of the 30 T cell receptor beta chains below was sequenced from the same sample in a study of blood T cells in healthy people across ages. A sample-barcoded 5' primer and a J-beta primer mix were used in a second PCR of about 7 to 12 cycles. TCRdb recomputed calls from the 5' RACE reads with MiXCR, one row per CDR3 protein. The sample has hundreds of thousands of distinct CDR3 sequences; about 62% are singletons. Sequenced input: blood. The receptors originated from a man in his thirties or forties in good health.

The chain joins TRBV7-9 to TRBJ2-5; D possibly corresponds to TRBD1 (7 bases). The CDR3 extends over 15 amino acids. Germline CDR1 SEHNR, CDR2 FQNEAQ (reference sequence). V was trimmed by 6 bases and J by 4 bases, leaving 18 bases between them. This CDR3 is CASSSRRQGGETQYF. CDR3 DNA: TGTGCCAGCAGTTCACGACGACAGGGAGGAGAGACCCAGTACTTC.

V and J are TRBV4-3 and TRBJ2-2; 7 bases are shared with TRBD2. Looked up from germline, CDR1 is LGHNA and CDR2 is YSLEER. This CDR3 region has 14 residues. With 4 bases clipped from V and 4 bases from J, the junction kept 3 bases outside the gene matches. The chain's CDR3 is CASSPWTSTGELFF. The DNA for the CDR3 is TGCGCCAGCAGCCCCTGGACTAGCACCGGGGAGCTGTTTTTT.

The chain has TRBV20-1 and TRBJ2-5; no clear D. The end of the DNA aligns better with TRBJ2-7, so the J call may be wrong. The CDR3 totals 15 residues. The germline V gene encodes CDR1 DFQATT and CDR2 SNEGSKA (reference sequence). CDR3 region: CSASLPQIGTYEQYF. The CDR3 DNA reads as TGCAGTGCCAGCCTTCCCCAAATTGGGACCTACGAGCAGTACTTC.

This chain connects TRBV28 to TRBJ2-1; a weak D match, TRBD1 (5 bases). Per the germline V gene, CDR1 is MDHEN and CDR2 is SYDVKM. The CDR3 has 11 amino acids. V lost 7 bases and J lost 6, with 7 bases in between. CDR3 in amino acids: CASTGLNEQFF. CDR3 bases: TGTGCCAGCACAGGGCTCAATGAGCAGTTCTTC.

This chain links TRBV9 with TRBJ2-4; a possible D gene is TRBD1 (6 bases). The J call may be mistaken, given a closer DNA end match to TRBJ2-7. The CDR3 extends over 14 amino acids. In germline, CDR1 is SGDLS, CDR2 YYNGEE. The CDR3 reads CASSQSPGVHEQYF. Here the CDR3 DNA reads TGTGCCAGCAGCCAGTCCCCAGGGGTTCACGAGCAGTACTTC.

This chain connects TRBV7-8 to TRBJ2-5; 11 bases agree with TRBD2. Germline V gene sequence: CDR1 SGHVS, CDR2 FQNEAQ. This CDR3 spans 13 amino acids. In DNA form, the CDR3 reads TGTGTTGGCGCTAGCGGGGGGTTCGAGACCCAGTACTTC. This translates into CVGASGGFETQYF.

The gene calls are TRBV7-2 and TRBJ2-3; D ambiguous. The CDR3 is 15 residues long. Trimming left V 2 bases short and J 3 bases short, with 12 bases between. Germline V gene data show CDR1 as SGHTA and CDR2 as FQGNSA. The CDR3 DNA follows: TGTGCCAGCAGCTTAATACGGGTGGAAACAGATACGCAGTATTTT. Encoded protein: CASSLIRVETDTQYF.

This clonotype showed up just a few times. CDR3 sequence (DNA): TGTGCCACCAGTGATGCACTAGCGGGGCCTGGTTCGGGGAATGAGCAGTTCTTC. Its translation: CATSDALAGPGSGNEQFF. The chain employs TRBV24-1 and TRBJ2-1; 10 bases are a match to TRBD2. In germline, CDR1 is KGHDR, CDR2 SFDVKD. V was pared by 3 bases and J by 7 bases, with 14 bases of the junction left unmatched. This CDR3 is built from 18 residues.

The chain is built from TRBV7-6 and TRBJ2-5; D gene ambiguous. The CDR3 length is 16 residues. Trimming left V 1 base short and J 0 bases short, with 12 bases between. In germline, CDR1 is SGHVS, CDR2 FNYEAQ. The CDR3 protein is CASSLGGTFYQETQYF. The CDR3 region has the DNA TGTGCCAGCAGCTTAGGGGGTACCTTCTACCAAGAGACCCAGTACTTC. The full variable domain, its missing parts supplied by reference TRBV7-6 and TRBJ2-5, is GAGVSQSPRYKVTKRGQDVALRCDPISGHVSLYWYRQALGQGPEFLTYFNYEAQQDKSGLPNDRFSAERPEGSISTLTIQRTEQRDSAMYRCASSLGGTFYQETQYFGPGTRLLVL.

V and J are TRBV7-2 and TRBJ1-4; D is perhaps TRBD1 (5 bases). V shed 5 bases and J shed 7 bases, with 14 bases lying between them. CDR3 size: 14 residues. Per the germline V gene, CDR1 is SGHTA and CDR2 is FQGNSA. The CDR3 spells CASSIRQSSEKLFF. The CDR3 DNA reads TGTGCCAGCAGCATTAGACAGTCGAGTGAAAAACTGTTTTTT.

The chain combines TRBV28 with TRBJ2-5, with 8 bases identical to TRBD2. Unmatched junction bases numbered 15, after V lost 11 bases and J lost 4 bases. CDR1 is MDHEN, CDR2 SYDVKM, per germline. The CDR3 covers 15 residues. The CDR3 sequence: CAHGAGGPVPETQYF. For the CDR3, the DNA is TGTGCCCACGGGGCGGGGGGTCCCGTGCCAGAGACCCAGTACTTC.

The V and J genes are TRBV20-1 and TRBJ2-7, with a weak D call TRBD2 (5 bases). V dropped 1 base and J dropped 2 bases, with 12 bases sitting between them. The CDR3 is 14 residues long. CDR1 is DFQATT and CDR2 is SNEGSKA in the germline V gene (reference sequence). DNA for the CDR3: TGCAGTGCTAGAGGGAGGAGTCAGCCCTACGAGCAGTACTTC. Its translation: CSARGRSQPYEQYF.

Comment on this clonotype: The junction differs from germline at one of its ends, possibly a read error. The V call is TRBV4-3, the J call TRBJ2-5; D is ambiguous. CDR1 and CDR2 from the germline V gene are LGHNA and YSLEER. This CDR3 is 16 amino acids long. CDR3 DNA: TGCGCCATCAGCCAAGGTTACGCCTACGGGCGAGAGACCCAGTACTTC. Translated, it gives CAISQGYAYGRETQYF.

Notes on this clonotype: Just one base apart from a much larger clone, this may be a read error. V is TRBV4-2 and J is TRBJ2-3; 7 bases map to TRBD2. With 2 bases clipped from V and 3 bases from J, the junction kept 5 bases outside the gene matches. CDR3 length: 15 amino acids. Germline CDR1 LGHNA, CDR2 YNFKEQ. The CDR3: CASSQRASGTDTQYF. The CDR3 DNA sequence: TGTGCCAGCAGCCAACGGGCTAGCGGTACAGATACGCAGTATTTT.

The V gene is TRBV7-2, the J gene TRBJ2-2; 9 bases agree with TRBD1. There are 16 residues in the CDR3. Germline V gene data show CDR1 as SGHTA and CDR2 as FQGNSA. With 3 bases clipped from V and 1 base from J, the junction kept 3 bases outside the gene matches. Written as DNA, the CDR3 is TGTGCCAGCAGCTTCACAGGGGGCCGGAACACCGGGGAGCTGTTTTTT. Its protein product is CASSFTGGRNTGELFF.

This clonotype has just a few counts. V gene TRBV28 combines with J gene TRBJ2-1; D not certain. CDR3 length: 11 residues. The V gene's germline CDR1 is MDHEN and CDR2 SYDVKM. The V and J ends lost 6 bases and 5 bases respectively, with 5 bases between them. The CDR3 is CASRDNNEQFF. The CDR3 nucleotides read TGTGCCAGCAGAGATAACAATGAGCAGTTCTTC.

The J gene is TRBJ2-7, the V gene TRBV6-2 or TRBV6-3; TRBD1 agrees at 11 bases. The J call may be incorrect, as the DNA end agrees better with TRBJ2-5. In germline, CDR1 is MNHEY, CDR2 SVGEGT. This CDR3 has 15 amino acids. The CDR3 nucleotides read TGTGCCAGCAAGATTGGACAGGGGGCGTGGGAGACCCAGTACTTC. It specifies CASKIGQGAWETQYF.

V is TRBV16 and J is TRBJ2-6; tentatively, D is TRBD2 (5 bases). The CDR3 is 16 amino acids. Germline-derived CDR1 and CDR2 are KGHSY and FQNENV. V shed 0 bases and J shed 4 bases, with 10 bases lying between them. In DNA, the CDR3 is TGTGCCAGCAGCCAATCGGGAGAGCTGGGGGCCAACGTCCTGACTTTC. This encodes CASSQSGELGANVLTF.

V usage is TRBV6-1 and J usage is TRBJ2-5; D is undetermined. The J call may be faulty, since TRBJ2-7 better matches the DNA end. The V gene's germline CDR1 is MNHNS and CDR2 SASEGT. The CDR3 consists of 11 residues. CDR3 sequence reads: CASSDFSEQYF. CDR3 sequence (DNA): TGTGCCAGCAGTGACTTTTCCGAGCAGTACTTC.

This clonotype was recorded only once. The V call is TRBV28, the J call TRBJ1-4; D is unresolved. The CDR3 is 12 amino acids. Germline values: CDR1 MDHEN, CDR2 SYDVKM. V gave up 8 bases and J gave up 12 bases, with 16 bases separating them. The CDR3 DNA follows: TGTGCCAGCTCCTTCATCGGCGTCGAACTGTTTTTT. Protein sequence: CASSFIGVELFF.

The chain is built from TRBV27 and TRBJ2-7, with 7 bases identical to TRBD2. The J call may be wrong; the DNA end is better matched by TRBJ2-5. The CDR3 length is 15 residues. Looked up from germline, CDR1 is MNHEY and CDR2 is SMNVEV (reference sequence). CDR3: CASRDKGGVRETQYF. In nucleotides, the CDR3 is TGTGCCAGCAGGGACAAGGGAGGGGTCAGAGAGACCCAGTACTTC.

This chain connects TRBV6-5 to TRBJ2-1; no definite D call. Trimming removed 0 bases at V and 3 bases at J, with 9 bases between. Germline V lookup: CDR1 MNHEY, CDR2 SVGAGI. The CDR3 spans 15 residues. The CDR3 loop is CASSYSGMDYNEQFF. CDR3 DNA: TGTGCCAGCAGTTACTCAGGGATGGACTACAATGAGCAGTTCTTC.

The chain uses TRBV7-2 and TRBJ2-5; 7 bases agree with TRBD1. CDR1 and CDR2 from the germline V gene are SGHTA and FQGNSA. The CDR3 length is 15 residues. V shed 5 bases, J shed 5 bases, and the junction held 11 bases outside the gene matches. DNA of the CDR3: TGTGCCAGCAGCACCCGGACAGGCCACGGGGAGACCCAGTACTTC. It specifies CASSTRTGHGETQYF.

The J gene is TRBJ2-1, the V gene TRBV7-9, with 7 bases identical to TRBD1. The CDR3 extends over 14 amino acids. Trimming took 5 bases from V and 10 from J; bases not matched to a gene: 11. The germline gives CDR1 SEHNR, CDR2 FQNEAQ (reference sequence). The CDR3 here is CASSPTGNPFEQFF. CDR3 DNA: TGTGCCAGCAGCCCGACAGGGAATCCATTCGAGCAGTTCTTC.

The rearrangement joins TRBV12-3 or TRBV12-4 to TRBJ1-2; 7 bases are a match to TRBD1. This CDR3 is 13 amino acids long. J lost 6 bases, V lost 5 bases, and 6 bases had no gene match. CDR3 region: CASSLRGLDGYTF. The CDR3 coding sequence is TGTGCCAGCAGTCTTAGGGGGCTCGATGGCTACACCTTC.

The chain links TRBV2 to TRBJ2-2, with D perhaps assigned TRBD1 or TRBD2 (5 bases each). This CDR3 region has 15 residues. The germline V and J ends were trimmed by 5 bases and 3 bases, with 13 bases remaining between them. Looked up from germline, CDR1 is SNHLY and CDR2 is FYNNEI. The CDR3 sequence: CASSRWGTDTGELFF. The CDR3 DNA sequence: TGTGCCAGCAGTAGGTGGGGGACCGACACCGGGGAGCTGTTTTTT.

This rearrangement joins TRBV7-9 to TRBJ2-7, with D perhaps being TRBD1 or TRBD2 (5 bases each). V shed 5 bases and J shed 3 bases, with 17 bases lying between them. The germline V gene encodes CDR1 SEHNR and CDR2 FQNEAQ (reference sequence). The CDR3 consists of 15 residues. As DNA, the CDR3 is TGTGCCAGCAGCCCCCGGGACGGGGTTGTCTACGAGCAGTACTTC. It specifies CASSPRDGVVYEQYF.

V usage is TRBV4-3 and J usage is TRBJ2-7; 9 bases are shared with TRBD1. The V gene's germline CDR1 is LGHNA and CDR2 YSLEER. Trimming cost V 0 bases and J 5 bases; bases outside gene matches: 8. The CDR3 is 16 amino acids. In nucleotides, the CDR3 is TGCGCCAGCAGCCAAGATCTACCCGGGACAGGGAACGAGCAGTACTTC. Residues: CASSQDLPGTGNEQYF.

This clonotype was counted a few times. The V and J genes are TRBV27 and TRBJ2-5; 10 nucleotides match TRBD1. The CDR3 contains 17 residues. Germline V lookup: CDR1 MNHEY, CDR2 SMNVEV (reference sequence). Trimming at V came to 0 bases and at J to 2 bases, leaving 6 bases not matched to a gene. CDR3 bases: TGTGCCAGCAGTTTATCACAGCCGGGACAGGGGCAAGAGACCCAGTACTTC. Protein: CASSLSQPGQGQETQYF.

This chain connects TRBV2 to TRBJ2-2, with 9 bases lining up with TRBD1. The length of the CDR3 is 16 residues. From germline, CDR1 is SNHLY and CDR2 FYNNEI. J was trimmed by 2 bases and V by 7 bases; bases with no gene match: 8. The CDR3 nucleotides read TGTGCCAGCAAAGAAACAGGGGGCCGAAACACCGGGGAGCTGTTTTTT. Protein product: CASKETGGRNTGELFF. Looking up the rest from reference TRBV2 and TRBJ2-2 gives the full variable domain: EPEVTQTPSHQVTQMGQEVILRCVPISNHLYFYWYRQILGQKVEFLVSFYNNEISEKSEIFDDQFSVERPDGSNFTLKIRSTKLEDSAMYFCASKETGGRNTGELFFGEGSRLTVL.